This TCR beta chain stems from a study of CD8 T cells in ankylosing spondylitis. Study-level results: Some of the motif variants had earlier been found in reactive arthritis patients' fluid and blood. Within peripheral blood, clones linked to disease were CD8+ and relatively rare. Reportedly, disease-linked clones are significantly enriched in ankylosing spondylitis patients' matched synovial fluid. Ankylosing spondylitis blood appeared to be characterized by a TCR beta motif of under ten highly homologous variants.

Many counts were recorded for this clonotype. As yet, its antigen is unknown. This CDR3 has 15 residues. The V segment lost 1 base and the J segment 8 bases; nucleotides outside the gene matches: 4. Germline V gives CDR1 SGHAT, CDR2 FQNNGV. Each TCR beta library was made by quantitative 5'-RACE that incorporated molecular barcodes. One entry per CDR3 protein results from TCRdb running MiXCR on the 5' RACE reads. The sample contains 200,000 to 250,000 distinct CDR3 sequences, 6% to 8.5% of which appear only once. V gene TRBV11-2 combines with J gene TRBJ2-1; TRBD2 agrees at 11 bases. This sequence was found in a male donor with ankylosing spondylitis. The sequenced sample was blood, either unsorted or a sorted T cell fraction (not recorded which). The CDR3 reads CASSLVTSGKYEQFF. The CDR3 DNA is TGTGCCAGCAGCTTAGTGACTAGCGGGAAATATGAGCAGTTCTTC.